In its sample, the clone carrying this T cell receptor beta chain was seen a few times. Per the germline V gene, CDR1 is SEHNR and CDR2 is FQNEAQ (reference sequence). V lost 4 bases and J lost 6; bases outside the gene matches: 12. The CDR3 runs to 15 residues. TCRdb ran MiXCR on the reads and lists one entry per CDR3 protein. The repertoire consists of about 230,000 distinct CDR3 sequences, with under 25% occurring once and the leading ten covering 18%. The data were obtained in a study of T cell repertoires in cytomegalovirus infection. About the study: It was the public TCR beta signatures that indicated both CMV infection and matching HLA type.

The source of this sequence is a human donor in good health (CMV status not recorded). Some clones in this sample may be carry-over from other donors' samples. Sequencing was carried out using CD8+ T cells from PBMCs. The rearrangement uses TRBV7-9 and TRBJ2-7; 7 positions match TRBD2. The CDR3 DNA follows: TGTGCCAGCAGCTCAGCGGGATTTTCAAGCGGCGAGCAGTACTTC. This encodes CASSSAGFSSGEQYF.